This T cell receptor (beta chain) derives from a study of Ad26.COV2.S vaccination and SARS-CoV-2 variants. Study-wide context: Donor had been placed in the Ad26.COV2.S arm of the COV1001 trial. Recipients of Ad26.COV2.S got it intramuscularly, once or twice 56 days apart. Study results and caveats: Vaccine recipients surpassed placebo recipients in spike-specific TCR breadth.

Regarding treatment: 19 received Ad26.COV2.S at low or high dose, single or two shots; roughly five received placebo; per-sample allocation not given. The investigators took samples on day 63 after the first vaccine or placebo injection. Produced via immunoSEQ multiplex PCR; TCRdb's table is partial and in-frame only. This table has roughly 500,000 clones, roughly 89% appearing once. As to this clone: Its specificity is unknown.

The source was peripheral blood, collected in a trial of Ad26.COV2.S vaccine versus placebo. This sequence was found in a person aged 18 to 65 who received the Ad26.COV2.S COVID-19 vaccine or a placebo.

CDR3 coding DNA: TGTGCCAGCAGTTCAACCAAAGGGGCTTTCTTT. It translates to CASSSTKGAFF. V is TRBV28 and J is TRBJ1-1; D gene uncertain. Germline loops: CDR1 MDHEN, CDR2 SYDVKM. V was shortened by 4 bases and J by 11 bases, with 11 bases between the two germline ends. The CDR3 contains 11 residues.